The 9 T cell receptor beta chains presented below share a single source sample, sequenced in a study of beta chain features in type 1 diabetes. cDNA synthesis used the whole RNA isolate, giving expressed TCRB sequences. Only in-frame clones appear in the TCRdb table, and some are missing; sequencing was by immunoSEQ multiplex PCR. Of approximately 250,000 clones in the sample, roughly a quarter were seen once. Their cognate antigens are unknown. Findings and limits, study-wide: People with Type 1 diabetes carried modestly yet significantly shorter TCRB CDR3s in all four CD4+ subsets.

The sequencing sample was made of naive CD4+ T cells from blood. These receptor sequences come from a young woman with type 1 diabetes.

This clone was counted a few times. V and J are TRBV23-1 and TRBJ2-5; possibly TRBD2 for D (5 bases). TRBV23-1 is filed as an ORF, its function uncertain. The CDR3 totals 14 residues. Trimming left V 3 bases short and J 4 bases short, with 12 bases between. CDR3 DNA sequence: TGCGCCAGCAGTCATATTCGGGGAGCAGAGACCCAGTACTTC. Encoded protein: CASSHIRGAETQYF.

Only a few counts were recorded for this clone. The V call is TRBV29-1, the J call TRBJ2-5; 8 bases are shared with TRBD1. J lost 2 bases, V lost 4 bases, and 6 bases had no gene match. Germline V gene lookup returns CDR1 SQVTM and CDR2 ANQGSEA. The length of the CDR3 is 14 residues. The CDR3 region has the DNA TGCAGCGTTGCAGGGGGCGACGGTCAAGAGACCCAGTACTTC. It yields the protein CSVAGGDGQETQYF.

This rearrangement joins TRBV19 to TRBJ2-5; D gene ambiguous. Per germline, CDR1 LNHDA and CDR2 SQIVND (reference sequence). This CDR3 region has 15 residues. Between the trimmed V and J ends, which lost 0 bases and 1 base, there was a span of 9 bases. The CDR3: CASSIEWQVQETQYF. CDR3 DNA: TGTGCCAGTAGTATAGAGTGGCAAGTCCAAGAGACCCAGTACTTC.

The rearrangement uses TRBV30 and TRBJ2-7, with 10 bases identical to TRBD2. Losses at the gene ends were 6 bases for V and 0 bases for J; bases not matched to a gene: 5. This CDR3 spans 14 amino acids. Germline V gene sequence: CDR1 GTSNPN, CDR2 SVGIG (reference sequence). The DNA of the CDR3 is TGTGCCTGCGGGGCTAGCGGGAGCTCCTACGAGCAGTACTTC. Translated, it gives CACGASGSSYEQYF.

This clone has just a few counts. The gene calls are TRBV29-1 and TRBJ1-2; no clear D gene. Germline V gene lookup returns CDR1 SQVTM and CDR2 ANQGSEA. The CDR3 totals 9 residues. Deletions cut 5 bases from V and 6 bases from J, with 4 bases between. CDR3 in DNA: TGCAGCGTTCCCGATGGCTACACCTTC. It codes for CSVPDGYTF.

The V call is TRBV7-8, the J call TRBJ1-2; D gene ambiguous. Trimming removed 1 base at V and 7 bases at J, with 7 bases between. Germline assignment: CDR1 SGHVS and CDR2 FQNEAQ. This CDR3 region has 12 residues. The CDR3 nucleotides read TGTGCCAGCAGCTTAGATGAGTTTGGCTACACCTTC. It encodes CASSLDEFGYTF. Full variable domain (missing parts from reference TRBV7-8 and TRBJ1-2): GAGVSQSPRYKVAKRGQDVALRCDPISGHVSLFWYQQALGQGPEFLTYFQNEAQLDKSGLPSDRFFAERPEGSVSTLKIQRTQQEDSAVYLCASSLDEFGYTFGSGTRLTVV.

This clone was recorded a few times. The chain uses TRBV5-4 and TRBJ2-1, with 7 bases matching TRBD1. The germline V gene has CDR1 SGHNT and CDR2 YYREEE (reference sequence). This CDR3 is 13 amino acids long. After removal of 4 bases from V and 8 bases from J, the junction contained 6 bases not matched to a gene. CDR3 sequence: CASSHEQGYEQFF. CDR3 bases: TGTGCCAGCAGCCATGAACAGGGGTATGAGCAGTTCTTC.

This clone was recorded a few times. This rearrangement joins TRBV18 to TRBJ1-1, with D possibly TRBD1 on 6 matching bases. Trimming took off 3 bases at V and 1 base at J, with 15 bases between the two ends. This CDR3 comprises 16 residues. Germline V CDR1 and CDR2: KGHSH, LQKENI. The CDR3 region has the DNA TGTGCCAGCTCACCTGGTCAGGGGCGAAAGAACACTGAAGCTTTCTTT. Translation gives CASSPGQGRKNTEAFF.

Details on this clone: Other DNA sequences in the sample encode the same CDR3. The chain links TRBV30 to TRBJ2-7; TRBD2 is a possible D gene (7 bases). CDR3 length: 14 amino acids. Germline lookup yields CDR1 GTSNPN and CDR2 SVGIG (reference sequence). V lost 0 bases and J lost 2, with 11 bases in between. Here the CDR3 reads CAWSVSGGPYEQYF. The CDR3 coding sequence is TGTGCCTGGAGTGTATCGGGGGGCCCCTACGAGCAGTACTTC.